The subject of this entry is one TCR beta chain. The data are from a study of blood T cell repertoires in COVID-19. Recruited during active infection, patients (from Seattle) were subsequently followed longitudinally. Produced via immunoSEQ multiplex PCR; TCRdb's table is partial and in-frame only. The sample lists around 68,000 clones; 75% to 90% were seen once. V shed 8 bases and J 3 bases; nucleotides not matched to a gene: 8. CDR3 length: 15 residues. The V gene's germline CDR1 is LNHDA and CDR2 SQIVND (reference sequence). This TCR was sampled from a man aged 35-49 years with COVID-19, enrolled during active disease. The J gene is TRBJ1-5, the V gene TRBV19; 9 nucleotides line up with TRBD1. Sequencing used peripheral blood. CDR3 bases: TGTGCCAGTTGGGACAGGGAATCAATCAATCAGCCCCAGCATTTT. As protein: CASWDRESINQPQHF.